The clone carrying this T cell receptor (beta chain) turned up a few times. The sample comes from a study of blood T cell repertoires in COVID-19. Across the whole study: Whether acute or convalescent, the COVID-19 samples came from the United States, Italy and Spain.

Original processing notes: Scientists estimated how many nucleated cells there were by amplifying reference gene primers. The protocol was immunoSEQ multiplex PCR, while the TCRdb copy is restricted to in-frame clones and leaves out a portion. V and J calls and clone size are given by that table; D and trimming were obtained from the DNA. The profile shows some 200,000 clones, 88% of them singletons. The germline V and J ends were trimmed by 1 base and 0 bases, with 13 bases remaining between them. The CDR3 runs to 18 residues. Germline lookup yields CDR1 MNHEY and CDR2 SMNVEV (reference sequence). Sequencing was carried out using peripheral blood. V is TRBV27 and J is TRBJ1-6; possibly TRBD1 for D (5 bases). The TCR was taken from a man aged 40-55 years with active or convalescent COVID-19. As DNA, the CDR3 is TGTGCCAGCAGTTTATTTGGGGGGGGGAGCTCCTATAATTCACCCCTCCACTTT. Protein product: CASSLFGGGSSYNSPLHF.